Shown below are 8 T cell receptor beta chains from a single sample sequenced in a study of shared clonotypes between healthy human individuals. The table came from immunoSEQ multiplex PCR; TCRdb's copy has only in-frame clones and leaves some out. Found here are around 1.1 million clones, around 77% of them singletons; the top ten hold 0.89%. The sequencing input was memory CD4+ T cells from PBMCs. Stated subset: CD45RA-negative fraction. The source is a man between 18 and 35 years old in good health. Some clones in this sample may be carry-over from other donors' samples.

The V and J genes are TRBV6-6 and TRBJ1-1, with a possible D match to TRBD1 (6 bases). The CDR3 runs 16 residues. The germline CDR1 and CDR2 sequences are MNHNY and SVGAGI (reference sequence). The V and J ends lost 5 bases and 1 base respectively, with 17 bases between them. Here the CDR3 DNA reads TGTGCCAGCAGTCCGCCTCCGGGACAACCGAACACTGAAGCTTTCTTT. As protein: CASSPPPGQPNTEAFF.

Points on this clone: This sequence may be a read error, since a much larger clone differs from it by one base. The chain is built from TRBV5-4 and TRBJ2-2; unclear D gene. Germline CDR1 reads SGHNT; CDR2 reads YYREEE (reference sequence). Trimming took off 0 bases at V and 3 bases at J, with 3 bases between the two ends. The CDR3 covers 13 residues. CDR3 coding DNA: TGTGCCAGCAGCTTGGACTACACCGGGGAGCTGTTTTTT. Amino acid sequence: CASSLDYTGELFF.

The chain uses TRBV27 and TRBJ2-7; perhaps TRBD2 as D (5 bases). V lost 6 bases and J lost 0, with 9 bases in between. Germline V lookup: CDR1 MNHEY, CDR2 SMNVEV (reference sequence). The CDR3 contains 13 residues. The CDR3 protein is CASRRGSSYEQYF. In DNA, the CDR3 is TGTGCCAGCAGACGGGGATCCTCCTACGAGCAGTACTTC.

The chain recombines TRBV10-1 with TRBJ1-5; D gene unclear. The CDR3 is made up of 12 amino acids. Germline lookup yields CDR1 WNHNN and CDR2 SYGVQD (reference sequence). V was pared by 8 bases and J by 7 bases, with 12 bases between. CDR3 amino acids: CASHGPSQPQHF. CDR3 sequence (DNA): TGCGCCAGCCACGGTCCGAGCCAGCCCCAGCATTTT.

The CDR3 DNA reads TGTGCCAGCAGCTTGGTAGAGAGCTACGAGCAGTACTTC. This codes for CASSLVESYEQYF. V is TRBV5-4 and J is TRBJ2-7, with D unresolved. CDR1 is SGHNT, CDR2 YYREEE, per germline (reference sequence). Trimming took 0 bases from V and 3 from J, leaving 7 bases between them. CDR3 size: 13 residues.

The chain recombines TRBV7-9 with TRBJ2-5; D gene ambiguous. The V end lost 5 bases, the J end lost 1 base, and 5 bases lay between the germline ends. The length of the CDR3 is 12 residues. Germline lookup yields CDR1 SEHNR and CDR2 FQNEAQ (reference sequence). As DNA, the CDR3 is TGTGCCAGCAGCGGACCCCAAGAGACCCAGTACTTC. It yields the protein CASSGPQETQYF.

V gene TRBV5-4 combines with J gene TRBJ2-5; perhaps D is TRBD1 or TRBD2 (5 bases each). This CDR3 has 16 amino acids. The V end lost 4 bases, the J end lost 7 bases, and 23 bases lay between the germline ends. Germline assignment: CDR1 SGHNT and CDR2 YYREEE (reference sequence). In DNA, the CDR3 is TGTGCCAGCAGCGCGTCTTCCGGGACGGTTTACGGGACCCAGTACTTC. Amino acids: CASSASSGTVYGTQYF.

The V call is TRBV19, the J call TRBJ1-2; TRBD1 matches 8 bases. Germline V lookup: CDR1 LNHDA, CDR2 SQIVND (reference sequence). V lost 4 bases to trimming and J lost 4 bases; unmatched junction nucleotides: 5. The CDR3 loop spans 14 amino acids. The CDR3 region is CASSSGQGPYGYTF. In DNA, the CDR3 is TGTGCCAGTAGTAGTGGACAGGGACCCTATGGCTACACCTTC.